What follows are 11 T cell receptor beta chains derived from one specimen sequenced in a study of OX40 agonist ivuxolimab in advanced cancers. Data came from immunoSEQ multiplex PCR; TCRdb stores just in-frame clones and leaves some out. Altogether some 70,000 clones are present, approximately 80% being singletons, with the ten largest covering under 7%. The sample here was CD4+ or CD8+ T cells sorted from blood, taken in a trial of the OX40 agonist ivuxolimab. All receptors come from an adult with an advanced solid tumor such as melanoma, head and neck, liver or kidney cancer.

This clone was seen just once. The chain links TRBV13 to TRBJ2-1; 9 positions agree with TRBD2. CDR3 length: 18 amino acids. Germline trimming cut 2 bases from V and 8 bases from J; bases unmatched to any gene: 16. Germline V gene lookup returns CDR1 PRHDT and CDR2 FYEKMQ (reference sequence). DNA of the CDR3: TGTGCCAGCAGCTTACGGCCCCTCGGGCTAGCGGGGCAGTATGAGCAGTTCTTC. It translates to CASSLRPLGLAGQYEQFF.

The J gene is TRBJ1-5, the V gene TRBV19, with TRBD1 matching 8 bases. The CDR3 is 19 residues long. The germline CDR1 and CDR2 sequences are LNHDA and SQIVND (reference sequence). After removal of 7 bases from V and 0 bases from J, the junction contained 17 bases not matched to a gene. The CDR3 coding sequence is TGTGCCAGTACCCCCAGGTCCCAGGGGGCATCTTATAGCAATCAGCCCCAGCATTTT. Translating it yields CASTPRSQGASYSNQPQHF.

The chain combines TRBV19 with TRBJ2-1, with D perhaps matching TRBD1 or TRBD2 (5 bases each). The CDR3 consists of 16 residues. Trimming left V 3 bases short and J 6 bases short, with 18 bases between. From germline, CDR1 is LNHDA and CDR2 SQIVND (reference sequence). Written as DNA, the CDR3 is TGTGCCAGTAGTATGGAGCTGGGGGTCTCTTCCAATGAGCAGTTCTTC. Protein sequence: CASSMELGVSSNEQFF.

CDR3 in amino acids: CASSGPSGAGRREEQFF. The DNA of the CDR3 is TGCGCCAGCAGTGGCCCTAGCGGGGCGGGTCGTCGAGAAGAGCAGTTCTTC. The genes are TRBV10-1 and TRBJ2-1; 9 bases fit TRBD2. Germline CDR1 WNHNN, CDR2 SYGVQD (reference sequence). The ends lost 4 bases at V and 10 bases at J; junction bases unmatched: 17. The CDR3 consists of 17 residues.

The rearrangement links TRBV7-8 to TRBJ2-3; D call uncertain. V dropped 4 bases and J dropped 6 bases, with 17 bases sitting between them. The CDR3 is 15 residues long. CDR1 and CDR2 from the germline V gene are SGHVS and FQNEAQ. The CDR3 here is CASSSGIGPRDTQYF. In nucleotides, the CDR3 is TGTGCCAGCAGCTCCGGAATTGGGCCCCGGGATACGCAGTATTTT.

The chain joins TRBV27 to TRBJ2-3; 12 bases line up with TRBD2. The CDR3 runs to 16 residues. Per germline, CDR1 MNHEY and CDR2 SMNVEV (reference sequence). With V trimmed by 3 bases and J by 3 bases, 4 bases remained unmatched. Written as DNA, the CDR3 is TGTGCCAGCAGTTTGTCGACTAGCGGGAGAACAGATACGCAGTATTTT. Encoded protein: CASSLSTSGRTDTQYF.

The rearrangement joins TRBV7-9 to TRBJ2-5; perhaps TRBD1 as D (5 bases). Germline CDR1 and CDR2: SEHNR and FQNEAQ (reference sequence). CDR3 length: 13 residues. V was clipped by 5 bases and J by 2 bases, with 9 bases between them. CDR3: CASSRQGQETQYF. The CDR3 DNA is TGTGCCAGCAGCCGCCAGGGTCAAGAGACCCAGTACTTC.

The chain uses TRBV11-3 and TRBJ2-1; TRBD2 matches at 8 bases. The CDR3 totals 15 residues. CDR1 is SGHNT and CDR2 is YENEEA in the germline V gene. The junction had 9 bases not matched to a gene; V was cut back by 5 bases and J by 6 bases. The CDR3 nucleotides read TGTGCCAGCAGCCCATCGCGGGGGGCGCTCAATGAGCAGTTCTTC. Its protein is CASSPSRGALNEQFF.

The J gene is TRBJ2-5, the V gene TRBV7-3; D is uncertain. With 0 bases removed from V and 7 bases from J, the gap between germline ends came to 9 bases. Germline V gene lookup returns CDR1 SGHTA and CDR2 FQGTGA. This CDR3 region has 13 residues. CDR3: CASSLTRSGTQYF. The CDR3 DNA reads as TGTGCCAGCAGCTTAACGAGGTCGGGGACCCAGTACTTC.

The CDR3 protein is CASSPDLKNEQFF. Here the CDR3 DNA reads TGTGCCAGCAGTCCGGACCTCAAGAATGAGCAGTTCTTC. The chain uses TRBV27 and TRBJ2-1; D is ambiguous. Germline V CDR1 and CDR2: MNHEY, SMNVEV (reference sequence). V lost 5 bases and J 7 bases, leaving 12 bases between the germline ends. The CDR3 covers 13 residues.

The chain joins TRBV29-1 to TRBJ2-5, with unresolved D. From germline, CDR1 is SQVTM and CDR2 ANQGSEA. Trimming took 4 bases from V and 5 from J, leaving 8 bases between them. The CDR3 covers 11 residues. CDR3 amino acids: CSVAHLETQYF. In DNA, the CDR3 is TGCAGCGTTGCACATTTGGAGACCCAGTACTTC.